The 20 T cell receptor beta chains reported below all come from one sample, sequenced in a study of T cells after posttransplantation cyclophosphamide. Cyclophosphamide on days +3 and +4 followed busulfan-fludarabine conditioning and a marrow graft. The assay was immunoSEQ multiplex PCR, and TCRdb's table has in-frame clones only and misses some. Of under 20,000 clones in the sample, 74% were seen once. Sequencing was performed on PBMCs, taken after an allogeneic stem cell transplant with post-transplant cyclophosphamide. These receptors came from a young adult male patient who received an allogeneic stem cell transplant from a related donor, was CMV-positive, and had acute GVHD only. These T cells may partly come from the graft donor.

The chain links TRBV7-6 to TRBJ2-2, with a tentative D call TRBD2 (6 bases). V shed 1 base and J shed 6 bases, with 6 bases lying between them. The CDR3 loop spans 13 amino acids. Germline CDR1 is SGHVS and CDR2 is FNYEAQ. CDR3 bases: TGTGCCAGCAGCTTAGGGGGGGCCGGGGAGCTGTTTTTT. Amino acid sequence: CASSLGGAGELFF.

There are a few counts of this clone. This chain connects TRBV2 to TRBJ2-7; the match to TRBD1 covers 7 bases. The germline V gene has CDR1 SNHLY and CDR2 FYNNEI. The CDR3 length is 14 residues. V was pared by 6 bases and J by 0 bases, with 5 bases of the junction left unmatched. CDR3: CASRRDSNSYEQYF. CDR3 sequence (DNA): TGTGCCAGCAGGAGGGACAGTAACTCCTACGAGCAGTACTTC.

CDR3 bases: TGTGCCAGCAGTTTCCTACAGGGTAATTCACCCCTCCACTTT. Protein: CASSFLQGNSPLHF. V usage is TRBV6-5 and J usage is TRBJ1-6, with D maybe TRBD1 (6 bases). The germline V gene has CDR1 MNHEY and CDR2 SVGAGI. The CDR3 length is 14 residues. Trimming pared 4 bases from V and 6 bases from J, leaving 10 bases between.

The chain joins TRBV4-3 to TRBJ2-7, with TRBD1 matching 9 bases. The germline V gene has CDR1 LGHNA and CDR2 YSLEER. The CDR3 is 16 residues long. J lost 7 bases, V lost 1 base, and 11 bases had no gene match. The CDR3 nucleotides are TGCGCCAGCAGCCAAGCTTGGGGGACAGGGTTTCGTGAGCAGTACTTC. Translation: CASSQAWGTGFREQYF.

The chain is built from TRBV6-5 and TRBJ1-2, with D possibly TRBD1 on 5 matching bases. Germline CDR1 reads MNHEY; CDR2 reads SVGAGI. Trimming shortened V by 6 bases and J by 4 bases, and 18 bases separated the two germline ends. The CDR3 spans 15 residues. The DNA for the CDR3 is TGTGCCAGCAGGCGGACATCGGAGGGTTCCTATGGCTACACCTTC. Encoded protein: CASRRTSEGSYGYTF.

For the CDR3, the DNA is TGTGCCATCAGTGAGGACAGGGCAAAACAGCCCCAGCATTTT. This translates into CAISEDRAKQPQHF. The rearrangement links TRBV10-3 to TRBJ1-5; 7 bases fit TRBD1. The junction had 5 bases not matched to a gene; V was cut back by 2 bases and J by 7 bases. CDR1 is ENHRY, CDR2 SYGVKD, per germline. This CDR3 spans 14 amino acids.

This rearrangement joins TRBV4-2 to TRBJ1-2, with D maybe TRBD1 (5 bases). Trimming stripped 0 bases from V and 6 bases from J, with 14 bases between. Germline-derived CDR1 and CDR2 are LGHNA and YNFKEQ. The CDR3 contains 15 residues. This chain's CDR3 is CASSQDVEGRDGYTF. Here the CDR3 DNA reads TGTGCCAGCAGCCAAGATGTGGAGGGGAGGGATGGCTACACCTTC.

This clone is a singleton in its sample. The V call is TRBV10-3, the J call TRBJ1-1; 7 nucleotides agree with TRBD1. Germline V gene sequence: CDR1 ENHRY, CDR2 SYGVKD. Trimming took 2 bases from V and 10 from J; bases not matched to a gene: 7. The CDR3 covers 13 residues. CDR3 DNA: TGTGCCATCAGTGAGGATACGACAGGGACAGCTTTCTTT. Its protein is CAISEDTTGTAFF.

This chain uses TRBV5-6 with TRBJ2-3; D gene unclear. Germline assignment: CDR1 SGHDT and CDR2 YYEEEE. The CDR3 contains 14 residues. V dropped 2 bases and J dropped 1 base, with 8 bases sitting between them. In DNA form, the CDR3 reads TGTGCCAGCAGCTTATCAACAGGCACAGATACGCAGTATTTT. Amino acid sequence: CASSLSTGTDTQYF.

The chain couples TRBV10-1 to TRBJ2-5; TRBD2 agrees at 12 bases. This CDR3 spans 16 amino acids. The V gene's germline CDR1 is WNHNN and CDR2 SYGVQD (reference sequence). The V gene end was trimmed by 2 bases and the J gene end by 1 base; junction bases not matched to a gene: 2. The CDR3 sequence is CASSETSGGRQETQYF. DNA of the CDR3: TGCGCCAGCAGTGAGACTAGCGGGGGGCGCCAAGAGACCCAGTACTTC.

This clone turned up a few times. The chain links TRBV5-1 to TRBJ1-2, with a weak D call TRBD1 (5 bases). Germline CDR1 SGHRS, CDR2 YFSETQ. CDR3 length equals 13 residues. The V and J ends lost 0 bases and 2 bases respectively, with 5 bases between them. The CDR3, as DNA: TGCGCCAGCAGCTTGGAGGGGAACTATGGCTACACCTTC. It specifies CASSLEGNYGYTF.

The chain is built from TRBV9 and TRBJ1-4; D not certain. Germline loops: CDR1 SGDLS, CDR2 YYNGEE. V was cut by 0 bases and J by 4 bases, with 13 bases left in between. CDR3 length: 16 residues. The CDR3 sequence is CASSVGAGNGNEKLFF. CDR3 DNA: TGTGCCAGCAGCGTAGGGGCAGGAAACGGTAATGAAAAACTGTTTTTT.

This clone was detected ten times or more. The gene calls are TRBV7-8 and TRBJ1-1; no reliable D call. CDR3 length equals 15 residues. Germline V gene lookup returns CDR1 SGHVS and CDR2 FQNEAQ. The V end was cut by 1 base, the J end by 7 bases, with 16 bases between. CDR3 sequence (DNA): TGTGCCAGCAGCTTAGGTTTGATCTTGGGGAGTGAAGCTTTCTTT. Amino acids: CASSLGLILGSEAFF. The full variable domain, completed using reference TRBV7-8 and TRBJ1-1, is GAGVSQSPRYKVAKRGQDVALRCDPISGHVSLFWYQQALGQGPEFLTYFQNEAQLDKSGLPSDRFFAERPEGSVSTLKIQRTQQEDSAVYLCASSLGLILGSEAFFGQGTRLTVV.

This sequence joins TRBV6-4 and TRBJ2-1; 9 positions match TRBD2. V gave up 4 bases and J gave up 2 bases; unmatched junction bases: 3. The CDR3 length is 15 residues. The germline gives CDR1 MRHNA, CDR2 SNTAGT. The CDR3 nucleotides are TGTGCCAGCAGTGTTGGCGGGGGGGCCTACAATGAGCAGTTCTTC. It translates to CASSVGGGAYNEQFF.

The chain employs TRBV5-1 and TRBJ1-6; 10 bases match TRBD1. CDR1 SGHRS and CDR2 YFSETQ come from the germline V gene. The CDR3 sequence is 16 residues long. V was pared by 0 bases and J by 7 bases, with 4 bases of the junction left unmatched. CDR3: CASSLVRQGANSPLHF. In nucleotides, the CDR3 is TGCGCCAGCAGCTTGGTCCGACAGGGGGCGAATTCACCCCTCCACTTT. The complete variable domain, with remaining parts taken from reference TRBV5-1 and TRBJ1-6, reads KAGVTQTPRYLIKTRGQQVTLSCSPISGHRSVSWYQQTPGQGLQFLFEYFSETQRNKGNFPGRFSGRQFSNSRSEMNVSTLELGDSALYLCASSLVRQGANSPLHFGNGTRLTVT.

This chain connects TRBV7-9 to TRBJ2-5; 11 nucleotides agree with TRBD2. Looked up from germline, CDR1 is SEHNR and CDR2 is FQNEAQ (reference sequence). The CDR3 contains 17 residues. Losses at the gene ends were 1 base for V and 5 bases for J; bases not matched to a gene: 9. The CDR3 here is CASSLDTSGGFGETQYF. CDR3 DNA sequence: TGTGCCAGCAGCTTAGACACTAGCGGGGGTTTCGGGGAGACCCAGTACTTC.

The genes are TRBV2 and TRBJ1-2; D is possibly TRBD1 (5 bases). CDR1 is SNHLY and CDR2 is FYNNEI in the germline V gene. The CDR3 runs 15 residues. V was clipped by 0 bases and J by 7 bases, with 15 bases between them. The CDR3 sequence: CASSEARLTGFGYTF. CDR3 DNA sequence: TGTGCCAGCAGTGAAGCGAGACTTACAGGATTTGGCTACACCTTC.

This clone appeared once. The J gene is TRBJ2-1, the V gene TRBV4-3; D not certain. Germline V gene data show CDR1 as LGHNA and CDR2 as YSLEER. V shed 1 base and J shed 2 bases, with 9 bases lying between them. The CDR3 covers 15 residues. Here the CDR3 reads CASSQAANTYNEQFF. CDR3 nucleotides: TGCGCCAGCAGCCAAGCAGCGAACACCTACAATGAGCAGTTCTTC.

This rearrangement joins TRBV4-3 to TRBJ2-3; 11 bases map to TRBD1. The J segment lost 6 bases and the V segment lost 0 bases, leaving 8 bases of the junction unmatched. Germline-derived CDR1 and CDR2 are LGHNA and YSLEER. CDR3 size: 17 residues. DNA for the CDR3: TGCGCCAGCAGCCAAGATCGGGGGACAGGGGGAATGGATACGCAGTATTTT. Its protein is CASSQDRGTGGMDTQYF.

The rearrangement uses TRBV5-1 and TRBJ2-3; tentative D call: TRBD1 (5 bases). Trimming cost V 3 bases and J 2 bases, with 10 bases left between them. In germline, CDR1 is SGHRS, CDR2 YFSETQ. The CDR3 has 14 residues. CDR3 region: CASSSGQDTDTQYF. Here the CDR3 DNA reads TGCGCCAGCAGCTCCGGACAAGACACAGATACGCAGTATTTT.